This T cell receptor (beta chain) is drawn from a study of blood T cell repertoires in COVID-19. Background on the study: The study drew acute and convalescent COVID-19 samples from the United States, Italy and Spain. T cells, B-cell-depleted T cells, or PBMCs provided the cDNA or gDNA that served as material.

Methods used by the authors: For nucleated cells, counts were estimated from reference gene primer amplification. TCRdb's copy holds only in-frame clones and misses some; the assay was immunoSEQ multiplex PCR. The V and J calls and clone size were taken over from that table, and D and trimming were inferred from the DNA. The table shows about 200,000 clones, with 75% to 85% occurring only once. Seattle cases were enrolled at active infection and followed longitudinally. The CDR3 length is 16 residues. CDR1 is MNHEY and CDR2 is SVGEGT in the germline V gene. Trimming removed 5 bases from V and 0 bases from J, with 11 bases in between.

The chain uses TRBV6-2 or TRBV6-3 and TRBJ2-6; D might be TRBD2 (5 bases). This receptor was obtained from a woman in her 70s with COVID-19, enrolled during active disease. Sequenced: peripheral blood. In DNA, the CDR3 is TGTGCCAGCAGTAGAGGACGGGGCTCTGGGGCCAACGTCCTGACTTTC. This sequence encodes CASSRGRGSGANVLTF.